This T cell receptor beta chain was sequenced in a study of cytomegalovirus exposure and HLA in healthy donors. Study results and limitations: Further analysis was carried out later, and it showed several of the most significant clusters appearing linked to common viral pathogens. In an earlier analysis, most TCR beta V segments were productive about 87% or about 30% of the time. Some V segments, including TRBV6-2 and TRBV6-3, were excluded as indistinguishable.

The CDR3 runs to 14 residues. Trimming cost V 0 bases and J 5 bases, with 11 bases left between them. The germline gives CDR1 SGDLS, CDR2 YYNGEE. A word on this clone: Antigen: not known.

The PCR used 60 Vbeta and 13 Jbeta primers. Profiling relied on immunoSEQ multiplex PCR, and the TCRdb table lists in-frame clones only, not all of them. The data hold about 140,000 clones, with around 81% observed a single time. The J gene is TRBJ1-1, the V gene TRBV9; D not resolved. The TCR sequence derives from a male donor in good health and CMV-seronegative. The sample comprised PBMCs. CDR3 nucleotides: TGTGCCAGCAGCGTAGGGCAGCGGAGGACTGAAGCTTTCTTT. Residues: CASSVGQRRTEAFF.